A selection of T cell receptor beta chains follows, all from one sample in a study of shared clonotypes between healthy human individuals. Profiling relied on immunoSEQ multiplex PCR, and the TCRdb table lists in-frame clones only, not all of them. The sample contains some 320,000 clones, roughly 87% of which appear only once. Sequences were obtained from memory CD8+ T cells sorted from blood. These receptors all stem from a young man in good health. Both conserved end residues are part of each CDR3. Only some rows state a clone size, as once, few, many or a class for expanded clones.

V: TRBV30; size: -; J: TRBJ2-1; CDR3: CAWSTSGGAYNEQFF
V: TRBV6-6; size: -; J: TRBJ2-7; CDR3: CASSGGREQYF
V: TRBV7-2; size: -; J: TRBJ2-3; CDR3: CASSLRGSGRVDTQYF
V: TRBV28; size: -; J: TRBJ2-1; CDR3: CASSLRRGANYNEQFF
V: TRBV4-1; size: -; J: TRBJ2-3; CDR3: CASSQGLAGTDTQYF
V: TRBV4-3; size: -; J: TRBJ1-4; CDR3: CASSQDRSSEYIEDEKLFF
V: TRBV30; size: few; J: TRBJ1-2; CDR3: CAWTSPGQSRDYGYTF
V: TRBV5-4; size: -; J: TRBJ1-1; CDR3: CASSWGTYTEAFF
V: TRBV10-3; size: once; J: TRBJ2-5; CDR3: CAIGSKGPGKTQYF
V: TRBV5-6; size: once; J: TRBJ2-7; CDR3: CASSDGGTLNYEQYF
V: TRBV4-3; size: many; J: TRBJ1-6; CDR3: CASSQGTGTENSPLHF
V: TRBV7-9; size: -; J: TRBJ2-7; CDR3: CASSSAGEQYF
V: TRBV28; size: -; J: TRBJ2-7; CDR3: CASSLEHGRYEQYF
V: TRBV5-6; size: -; J: TRBJ2-1; CDR3: CASSLERYSSYNEQFF
V: TRBV6-1; size: -; J: TRBJ1-5; CDR3: CASSEADGQPQHF
V: TRBV11-2; size: -; J: TRBJ2-1; CDR3: CASSLDPGNNEQFF
V: TRBV9; size: -; J: TRBJ2-2; CDR3: CASSVDRPPVELFF
V: TRBV7-2; size: -; J: TRBJ2-7; CDR3: CASSYRAPYEQYF
V: TRBV6-1; size: -; J: TRBJ1-5; CDR3: CASSEAPGQANQPQHF
V: TRBV5-1; size: -; J: TRBJ2-1; CDR3: CASSLKIGDTYNEQFF
V: TRBV6-1; size: -; J: TRBJ2-7; CDR3: CASSEGQGSIYEQYF
V: TRBV6-5; size: -; J: TRBJ1-1; CDR3: CASSYSANTEAFF
V: TRBV14; size: -; J: TRBJ2-3; CDR3: CASSHLDRVSDTQYF
V: TRBV9; size: -; J: TRBJ2-3; CDR3: CASTQLAGEDTQYF
V: TRBV19; size: -; J: TRBJ2-3; CDR3: CASGLAGGPDTQYF
V: TRBV7-7; size: -; J: TRBJ2-5; CDR3: CASSAGAQMGETQYF
V: TRBV7-8; size: -; J: TRBJ2-1; CDR3: CASSFGTSGYNEQFF
V: TRBV7-9; size: -; J: TRBJ2-2; CDR3: CASTARNTGELFF
V: TRBV10-3; size: -; J: TRBJ2-2; CDR3: CAISESDYSTGELFF
V: TRBV2; size: -; J: TRBJ2-1; CDR3: CASSPGTSGRYNEQFF
V: TRBV29-1; size: -; J: TRBJ2-2; CDR3: CSVVSGITGELFF
V: TRBV27; size: -; J: TRBJ1-6; CDR3: CASSSQNPGHPNSPLHF
V: TRBV20-1; size: -; J: TRBJ1-1; CDR3: CSAMQGLAFF
V: TRBV9; size: -; J: TRBJ2-1; CDR3: CASSPRTGAMYNEQFF
V: TRBV6-1; size: once; J: TRBJ2-7; CDR3: CASSEGFGLSVPEQYF
V: TRBV5-6; size: -; J: TRBJ2-1; CDR3: CASSLPSGYNEQFF
V: TRBV27; size: -; J: TRBJ2-3; CDR3: CASSLMGRQGSDTQYF
V: TRBV5-1; size: -; J: TRBJ1-1; CDR3: CASSLISTEAFF
V: TRBV6-1; size: few; J: TRBJ1-2; CDR3: CASSLQGGASGYTF
V: TRBV2; size: once; J: TRBJ2-7; CDR3: CASSEQEYEQYF
V: TRBV11-2; size: -; J: TRBJ1-6; CDR3: CASSPRGGGVENSPLHF
V: TRBV7-9; size: -; J: TRBJ1-1; CDR3: CASSSERWMGTEAFF
V: TRBV5-1; size: once; J: TRBJ1-2; CDR3: CASSFLPRDSYGYTF
V: TRBV19; size: -; J: TRBJ1-5; CDR3: CASSIRDNNQPQHF
V: TRBV10-3; size: once; J: TRBJ1-1; CDR3: CAISELEDTEAFF
V: TRBV7-8; size: -; J: TRBJ1-2; CDR3: CASRDGNYGYTF
V: TRBV5-1; size: -; J: TRBJ2-2; CDR3: CASSFRPGETGELFF
V: TRBV6-5; size: -; J: TRBJ1-2; CDR3: CASSHLTGLPYGYTF
V: TRBV7-8; size: -; J: TRBJ2-3; CDR3: CASSLVEGGADTQYF
V: TRBV10-2; size: -; J: TRBJ2-3; CDR3: CASSDGLAGTDTQYF
V: TRBV5-6; size: -; J: TRBJ1-2; CDR3: CASSLEAEGGLYGYTF